These T cell receptor beta chains were read from a single sample in a study of PD-L1 blockade in urothelial cancer. TCRdb's copy holds only in-frame clones and misses some; the assay was immunoSEQ multiplex PCR. The sample includes 95,000 to 130,000 clones, more than 85% of them seen just once. Sequencing used PBMCs, obtained around atezolizumab (anti-PD-L1) treatment. The receptor set was obtained from a man in his 60s with urothelial cancer. CDR3s include the opening cysteine and the closing phenylalanine or tryptophan. The order of the fields is D gene, J gene, clone size, CDR3 length, V gene, CDR3 DNA, CDR3 protein. A D gene is named only where the DNA matches it firmly. For some rows the clone size is stated as once, few or many, or as a class when expanded; others skip it.

TRBD1 TRBJ2-1 - 16 TRBV25-1 TGTGCCAGCAGTGAATGGCAGGGGGCAGGCTACAATGAGCAGTTCTTC CASSEWQGAGYNEQFF
- TRBJ2-7 once 12 TRBV6-6 TGTGCCAGCGGGACATACTCCTACGAGCAGTACTTC CASGTYSYEQYF
TRBD1 TRBJ2-7 - 15 TRBV7-2 TGTGCCAGCAGCTTAGATGGGACAGGGACCTACGAGCAGTACTTC CASSLDGTGTYEQYF
- TRBJ1-6 - 14 TRBV14 TGTGCCAGCAGCCTGGAGATCTATAATTCACCCCTCCACTTT CASSLEIYNSPLHF
- TRBJ2-1 - 16 TRBV6-5 TGTGCCAGCAGTTTTACAGGGCCCCGCTCCTACAATGAGCAGTTCTTC CASSFTGPRSYNEQFF
- TRBJ2-3 once 13 TRBV28 TGTGCCAGTACAGGGGGGGGCGCAGATACGCAGTATTTT CASTGGGADTQYF
TRBD1 TRBJ1-1 - 13 TRBV7-2 TGTGCCAGCAGTCAACAGGGGGCCACTGAAGCTTTCTTT CASSQQGATEAFF
- TRBJ1-2 - 15 TRBV14 TGTGCCAGCAGCCAAGATGCGGGGGCGGAGGCTGGCTACACCTTC CASSQDAGAEAGYTF
- TRBJ2-3 - 13 TRBV6-5 TGTGCCAGCAGTTACGCGCCAGGAGATACGCAGTATTTT CASSYAPGDTQYF
- TRBJ1-3 - 15 TRBV4-3 TGCGCCAGCAGCCAAGGGAGGGGATCTGGAAACACCATATATTTT CASSQGRGSGNTIYF
- TRBJ2-7 once 16 TRBV27 TGTGCCAGCAGTTTATTCCCCCAGGGCTCCTCCTACGAGCAGTACTTC CASSLFPQGSSYEQYF
TRBD2 TRBJ2-6 - 17 TRBV7-3 TGTGCCAGCAGCTCACTAGCGGGAGCCGCTGGGGCCAACGTCCTGACTTTC CASSSLAGAAGANVLTF
TRBD2 TRBJ2-2 once 18 TRBV4-2 TGTGCCAGCAGCCAAGACCCCGAAGCGGGAGGGCCCACCGGGGAGCTGTTTTTT CASSQDPEAGGPTGELFF
- TRBJ2-2 - 13 TRBV6-4 TGTGCCAGCAGTGGGGCCTCCACCGGGGAGCTGTTTTTT CASSGASTGELFF
- TRBJ1-1 - 15 TRBV7-9 TGTGCCAGCACCTTTAGGGGGGGGTTGAACACTGAAGCTTTCTTT CASTFRGGLNTEAFF
- TRBJ2-3 - 16 TRBV6-6 TGTGCCAGCAGGAACCCGACTAGGCCTCCCACAGATACGCAGTATTTT CASRNPTRPPTDTQYF
- TRBJ1-3 - 17 TRBV18 TGTGCCAGCTCATCGGGAACAGGGCGTCTCTCTGGAAACACCATATATTTT CASSSGTGRLSGNTIYF
- TRBJ2-7 - 19 TRBV21-1 TGTGCCAGCAGCAAATGGGCTTCACTAGCGGGAGTCCCCACCTACGAGCAGTACTTC CASSKWASLAGVPTYEQYF
TRBD2 TRBJ2-1 - 15 TRBV28 TGTGCCAGCAGTTTGGGGACTAGCGGGACGAATGAGCAGTTCTTC CASSLGTSGTNEQFF
- TRBJ2-7 few 12 TRBV7-3 TGTGCCAGCAGCGGGCCAGGGGGGGAGCAGTACTTC CASSGPGGEQYF
- TRBJ1-4 - 17 TRBV2 TGTGCCAGCAGTGAAAACCGACAGCCTGCAACTAATGAAAAACTGTTTTTT CASSENRQPATNEKLFF
- TRBJ1-3 few 9 TRBV20-1 TGCAGTTATGGAAACACCATATATTTT CSYGNTIYF
- TRBJ1-2 - 16 TRBV4-1 TGCGCCAGCAGCCAAGATTTGGGCAGGGTCTTGTATGGCTACACCTTC CASSQDLGRVLYGYTF
- TRBJ1-2 - 11 TRBV6-1 TGTGCCAGCAGTGAAATATGGGACTACTGCTTC CASSEIWDYCF
- TRBJ2-3 few 17 TRBV6-1 TGTGCCAGCAGTGAAAGAGCGACTCCCAGGACGGGAAATACGCAGTATTTT CASSERATPRTGNTQYF
- TRBJ2-7 - 14 TRBV4-1 TGCGCCAGCAGCAGAACAGGTATTTCCTACGAGCAGTACTTC CASSRTGISYEQYF
- TRBJ2-1 - 14 TRBV19 TGTGCCAGTACCATCGGAGGGCTCTACAATGAGCAGTTCTTC CASTIGGLYNEQFF
- TRBJ1-3 - 14 TRBV5-4 TGTGCCAGCAGCTTGGCAGGGGCTGGAAACACCATATATTTT CASSLAGAGNTIYF
- TRBJ1-2 once 12 TRBV10-2 TGCGCCAGCAGTGAACAGGTCGGGGGCTACACCTTC CASSEQVGGYTF
TRBD1 TRBJ1-1 - 14 TRBV10-1 TGCGCCAGCAGACCGACAGGGTTGGACACTGAAGCTTTCTTT CASRPTGLDTEAFF
TRBD2 TRBJ2-3 - 17 TRBV27 TGTGCCAGCAGTTTTAGTAGCGGGGGTTTTAGCACAGATACGCAGTATTTT CASSFSSGGFSTDTQYF
- TRBJ2-2 - 15 TRBV5-5 TGTGCCAGCAGCTTGGGGGCTCCTCAAACCGGGGAGCTGTTTTTT CASSLGAPQTGELFF
TRBD2 TRBJ2-1 - 13 TRBV5-4 TGTGCCAGCAGCTTGCAGGGACTAGATGAGCAGTTCTTC CASSLQGLDEQFF
- TRBJ1-2 - 14 TRBV6-1 TGTGCCAGCAGTGAAGTGGGCAGTTTCGTTGGCTACACCTTC CASSEVGSFVGYTF
- TRBJ1-1 - 13 TRBV11-2 TGTGCCAGCAGCTTAGTGAGGAACACTGAAGCTTTCTTT CASSLVRNTEAFF
TRBD1 TRBJ2-1 - 16 TRBV14 TGTGCCAGCAGCCAAGATATTGGACAGGGGTACAATGAGCAGTTCTTC CASSQDIGQGYNEQFF
TRBD1 TRBJ1-2 - 13 TRBV4-2 TGTGCCAGCAGCCCGGGACAGGGATATGGCTACACCTTC CASSPGQGYGYTF